One and the same sample provided the 3 T cell receptor beta chains below, sequenced in a study of blood T cells in healthy people across ages. The use of a sample-barcoded 5' primer and a J-beta primer mix characterized a second PCR of roughly 6 to 11 cycles. TCRdb itself ran the 5' RACE reads through MiXCR, one entry per CDR3 protein. Counted here are 700,000 to 850,000 distinct CDR3 sequences, roughly 53% occurring once; the ten biggest clones make up 41%. Specimen: blood. These receptors all stem from a man aged 80 or over in good health.

This chain uses TRBV20-1 with TRBJ2-4, with D unresolved. The DNA end favors TRBJ2-7, so the J call may be wrong. The CDR3 is 11 residues long. Germline V gene lookup returns CDR1 DFQATT and CDR2 SNEGSKA (reference sequence). The DNA of the CDR3 is TGCAGTGTACCATACTCCTACGAGCAGTACTTC. This gives the protein CSVPYSYEQYF.

The chain is built from TRBV29-1 and TRBJ2-7, with D hard to call. This CDR3 comprises 12 residues. V gave up 4 bases and J gave up 2 bases, with 9 bases separating them. CDR1 is SQVTM, CDR2 ANQGSEA, per germline. CDR3 coding DNA: TGCAGCGTTGGCCAGGCCCCCTACGAGCAGTACTTC. Amino acids: CSVGQAPYEQYF.

V usage is TRBV29-1 and J usage is TRBJ1-4; TRBD1 agrees at 8 bases. There are 15 residues in the CDR3. V trimming: 5 bases; J trimming: 8 bases; junction bases outside the gene matches: 13. The V gene's germline CDR1 is SQVTM and CDR2 ANQGSEA. The DNA for the CDR3 is TGCAGCGTTCAAAAAACGGACAGGGCAGGAGAAAAACTGTTTTTT. Amino acids: CSVQKTDRAGEKLFF.